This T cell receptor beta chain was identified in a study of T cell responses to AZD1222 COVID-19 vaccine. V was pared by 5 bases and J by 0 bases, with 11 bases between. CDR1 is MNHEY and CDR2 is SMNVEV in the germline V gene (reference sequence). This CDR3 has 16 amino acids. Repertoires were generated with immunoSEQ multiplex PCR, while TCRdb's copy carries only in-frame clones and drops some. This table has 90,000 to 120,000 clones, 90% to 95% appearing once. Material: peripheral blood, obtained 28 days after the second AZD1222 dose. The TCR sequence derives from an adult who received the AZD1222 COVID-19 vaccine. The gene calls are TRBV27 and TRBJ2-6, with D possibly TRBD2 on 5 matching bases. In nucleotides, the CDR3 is TGTGCCAGCAGTCCCGGCGAGGGCTCTGGGGCCAACGTCCTGACTTTC. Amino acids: CASSPGEGSGANVLTF.